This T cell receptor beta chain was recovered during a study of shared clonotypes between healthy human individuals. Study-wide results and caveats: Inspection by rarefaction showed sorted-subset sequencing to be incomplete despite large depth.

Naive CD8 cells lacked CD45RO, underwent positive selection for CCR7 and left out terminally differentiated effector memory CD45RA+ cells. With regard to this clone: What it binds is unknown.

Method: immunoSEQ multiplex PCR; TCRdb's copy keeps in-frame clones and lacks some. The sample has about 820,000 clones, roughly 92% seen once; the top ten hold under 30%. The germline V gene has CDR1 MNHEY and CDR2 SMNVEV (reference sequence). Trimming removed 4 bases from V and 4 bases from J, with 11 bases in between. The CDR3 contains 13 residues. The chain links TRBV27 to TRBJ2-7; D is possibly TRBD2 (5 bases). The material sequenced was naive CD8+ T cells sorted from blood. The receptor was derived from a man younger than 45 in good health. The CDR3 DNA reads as TGTGCCAGCAGTTACGGGAAGCCATACGAGCAGTACTTC. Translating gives CASSYGKPYEQYF.